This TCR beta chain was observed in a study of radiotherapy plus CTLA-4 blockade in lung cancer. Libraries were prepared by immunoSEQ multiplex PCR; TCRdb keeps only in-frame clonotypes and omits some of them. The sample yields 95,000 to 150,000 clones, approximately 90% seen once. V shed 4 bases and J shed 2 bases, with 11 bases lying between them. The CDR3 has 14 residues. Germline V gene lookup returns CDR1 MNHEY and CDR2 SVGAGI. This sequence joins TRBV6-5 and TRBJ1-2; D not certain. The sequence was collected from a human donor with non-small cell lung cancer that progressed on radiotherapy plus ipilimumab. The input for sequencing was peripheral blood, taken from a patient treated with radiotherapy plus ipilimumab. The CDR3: CASSSPGRNYGYTF. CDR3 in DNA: TGTGCCAGCAGTTCTCCGGGGAGAAACTATGGCTACACCTTC.